Listed below are T cell receptor beta chains from one sample, sequenced in a study of graft-versus-host responses after intestinal transplantation. The data were produced by immunoSEQ multiplex PCR, yet TCRdb's version contains in-frame clones alone and is incomplete. The table lists 75,000 to 100,000 clones, roughly 83% of them singletons. Sequenced here: PBMCs, sampled 255 days after intestinal transplant. The receptors were gathered from a human patient who received an intestinal transplant, so some T cells may come from the graft donor. Both conserved end residues are part of each CDR3. The D gene is left open where the match is weak. Only some rows state a clone size, as once, few, many or a class for expanded clones.

v_gene	j_gene	abundance	d_gene	CDR3nt	CDR3aa
TRBV5-1	TRBJ1-5	NA	TRBD1	TGCGCCAGCAGCCCGGGACAGGGCGAGGGTCAGCCCCAGCATTTT	CASSPGQGEGQPQHF
TRBV4-1	TRBJ1-1	NA	NA	TGCGCCAGCAGCCAAGATGAGTTGCGCCATGAAGCTTTCTTT	CASSQDELRHEAFF
TRBV20-1	TRBJ1-2	NA	NA	TGCAGAGTAGGGGGGCTGGATGGCTACACCTTC	CRVGGLDGYTF
TRBV18	TRBJ2-4	once	TRBD1	TGTGCCAGCTCACCGGGGACAGGGATGGGAGCCAAAAACATTCAGTACTTC	CASSPGTGMGAKNIQYF
TRBV5-6	TRBJ2-7	NA	NA	TGTGCCAGCAGCTTGGATGGGGGGTCACCTTCCTACGAGCAGTACTTC	CASSLDGGSPSYEQYF
TRBV2	TRBJ1-1	NA	NA	TGTGCCAGCAGAGACCAGCTGAACACTGAAGCTTTCTTT	CASRDQLNTEAFF
TRBV29-1	TRBJ2-7	NA	NA	TGCAGCGTTGGGGGGGACTCTACAAAAGCCGAGCAGTACTTC	CSVGGDSTKAEQYF
TRBV12-5	TRBJ1-1	NA	NA	TGTGCTAGTGGTTTCATGGAAAACACTGAAGCTTTCTTT	CASGFMENTEAFF
TRBV5-1	TRBJ2-2	NA	NA	TGCGCCAGCAGCACCGACACAGTGGCCCCCGGGGAGCTGTTTTTT	CASSTDTVAPGELFF
TRBV5-6	TRBJ2-2	NA	NA	TGTGCCAGCAGCTTGCTGGGGACTTCTAACACCGGGGAGCTGTTTTTT	CASSLLGTSNTGELFF
TRBV12-2	TRBJ1-1	NA	NA	TGTGCAAGTCGCTTAGGCCCGGGGGACACTGAAGCTTTCTTT	CASRLGPGDTEAFF
TRBV7-9	TRBJ2-5	once	NA	TGTGCCAGCCTCGGGGCGGAACCCAGGACCCAGTACTTC	CASLGAEPRTQYF
TRBV6-6	TRBJ2-7	NA	TRBD2	TGTGCCAGCAGCTACGAACTAGCGGGGGGGCCCTACGAGCAGTACTTC	CASSYELAGGPYEQYF
TRBV27	TRBJ2-7	NA	NA	TGTGCCAGCAGTCTGACAGGCGGGTCCGAGCAGTACTTC	CASSLTGGSEQYF
TRBV28	TRBJ2-5	NA	NA	TGTGCCAGCAGTTTGAGGCAGGGACAAGAGACCCAGTACTTC	CASSLRQGQETQYF
TRBV2	TRBJ1-5	NA	NA	TGTGCCAGCAGTGAAGGGGTCGGGGAGTGGAGCAATCAGCCCCAGCATTTT	CASSEGVGEWSNQPQHF
TRBV4-2	TRBJ1-1	NA	NA	TGTGCCAGCAGCCCACCGGGACAGAACACTGAAGCTTTCTTT	CASSPPGQNTEAFF
TRBV28	TRBJ2-7	NA	NA	TGTGCCACCAGAAGGGGGTCGACCTACGAGCAGTACTTC	CATRRGSTYEQYF
TRBV5-4	TRBJ2-3	NA	TRBD2	TGTGCCAGCAGCTTGTCGGCGGGGGTCACAGATACGCAGTATTTT	CASSLSAGVTDTQYF
TRBV29-1	TRBJ2-1	NA	TRBD1	TGCAGCGTTGGGACAGGGTCTAATGAGCAGTTCTTC	CSVGTGSNEQFF
TRBV27	TRBJ2-2	NA	TRBD2	TGTGCCAGCAGTTCCCTCGGGCTAGCGGGAGGTGCGGGGACCGGGGAGCTGTTTTTT	CASSSLGLAGGAGTGELFF
TRBV6-1	TRBJ1-1	NA	TRBD1	TGTGCCAGCAGTGCTTCCGGGACAGGGCGTCTGGAACTGGAAGCTTTCTTT	CASSASGTGRLELEAFF
TRBV28	TRBJ1-6	NA	NA	TGTGCCAGCAGTTTAATGGATTATAATTCACCCCTCCACTTT	CASSLMDYNSPLHF
TRBV19	TRBJ2-3	NA	NA	TGTGCCAGTGGGCAGGGATCCACAGATACGCAGTATTTT	CASGQGSTDTQYF
TRBV6-5	TRBJ1-1	NA	TRBD1	TGTGCCAGCAGTCCGGGACAGGGGGCTAACACTGAAGCTTTCTTT	CASSPGQGANTEAFF
TRBV6-1	TRBJ1-2	NA	TRBD1	TGTGCCAGCAGTCCCGATGTAGGGACAGGGCATGGCTACACCTTC	CASSPDVGTGHGYTF
TRBV7-2	TRBJ2-3	NA	TRBD1	TGTGCCAGCAGCCCCGGACAGGGCACAGATACGCAGTATTTT	CASSPGQGTDTQYF
TRBV20-1	TRBJ2-2	NA	NA	TGCAGTGCGGTAGCCACCGGGGAGCTGTTTTTT	CSAVATGELFF
TRBV7-9	TRBJ2-1	NA	TRBD2	TGTGCCAGCAGCCTTTACATAGCGGGGGACGGAAGGAATGAGCAGTTCTTC	CASSLYIAGDGRNEQFF
TRBV9	TRBJ2-3	NA	TRBD2	TGTGCCAGCAGCCCGGGCGGGGGAACAGATACGCAGTATTTT	CASSPGGGTDTQYF
TRBV19	TRBJ1-5	NA	NA	TGTGCCAGTAGTATAATGGACGGCAATCAGCCCCAGCATTTT	CASSIMDGNQPQHF
TRBV19	TRBJ1-1	NA	TRBD1	TGTGCCAGTGGGAGCCAGGGGGCCACTGAAGCTTTCTTT	CASGSQGATEAFF
TRBV30	TRBJ2-5	NA	TRBD2	TGTGCCTGGAGTGTGGGAGGGGTTGGGACCCAGTACTTC	CAWSVGGVGTQYF
TRBV5-1	TRBJ2-2	NA	TRBD2	TGCGCCAGCAGCCTAGCGGGGGGCAACACCGGGGAGCTGTTTTTT	CASSLAGGNTGELFF